A selection of T cell receptor beta chains follows, all from one sample in a study of T cells after posttransplantation cyclophosphamide. The repertoire was sequenced with immunoSEQ multiplex PCR; TCRdb's copy has only in-frame clones and lacks some. The sample carries some 11,000 clones, around nine tenths recorded once. Here the sequenced sample was CD4+ T cells sorted from PBMCs, taken after allogeneic stem cell transplant with posttransplant cyclophosphamide. These receptors all stem from a young adult male patient who received an allogeneic stem cell transplant from a related donor, was CMV-positive, and had acute GVHD only. Part of the T cells may come from the graft donor. Each CDR3 is given with its conserved first and last residue. Fields, in order: D gene, J gene, V gene, clone size, CDR3 protein, CDR3 DNA. A D gene is named only where the DNA matches it firmly. Only some rows state a clone size, as once, few, many or a class for expanded clones.

.,TRBJ2-7,TRBV5-5,.,CASSFRGAYEQYF,TGTGCCAGCAGCTTCAGGGGGGCCTACGAGCAGTACTTC
TRBD1,TRBJ2-2,TRBV7-9,.,CASPPTGIFAGELFF,TGTGCCAGCCCTCCGACAGGGATATTCGCCGGGGAGCTGTTTTTT
TRBD1,TRBJ1-6,TRBV27,.,CASSPGTGGGIGSYNSPLHF,TGTGCCAGCAGTCCGGGGACAGGGGGCGGTATAGGCTCCTATAATTCCCCCCTCCACTTT
.,TRBJ2-7,TRBV6-5,.,CASRTPPSGKQYF,TGTGCCAGCAGAACCCCACCGTCCGGGAAGCAGTACTTC
TRBD1,TRBJ1-6,TRBV11-2,.,CASSLAGTGAYNSPLHF,TGTGCCAGCAGCTTAGCCGGGACAGGGGCCTATAATTCACCCCTCCACTTT
.,TRBJ2-2,TRBV5-1,few,CASSFNGGANTGELFF,TGCGCCAGCAGCTTCAATGGAGGCGCGAACACCGGGGAGCTGTTTTTT
.,TRBJ1-1,TRBV21-1,.,CASSNYARRDFCNTEAFF,TGTGCCAGCAGCAACTATGCCAGGCGGGACTTTTGTAACACTGAAGCTTTCTTT
TRBD1,TRBJ2-2,TRBV11-1,.,CASSLARRQGVANTGELFF,TGTGCCAGCAGCTTAGCGCGAAGGCAGGGGGTAGCGAACACCGGGGAGCTGTTTTTT
.,TRBJ1-5,TRBV7-2,few,CASSYGGTPNQPQHF,TGTGCCAGCAGCTACGGCGGGACGCCCAATCAGCCCCAGCATTTT
.,TRBJ1-1,TRBV6-1,few,CASSWGQNTEAFF,TGTGCCAGCAGTTGGGGGCAGAACACTGAAGCTTTCTTT
.,TRBJ2-7,TRBV5-5,.,CASSFSGQTYEQYF,TGTGCCAGCAGCTTCTCAGGACAGACCTACGAGCAGTACTTC
.,TRBJ1-1,TRBV4-3,.,CASSQNWGGVRAEAFF,TGCGCCAGCAGCCAAAATTGGGGGGGGGTTCGCGCTGAAGCTTTCTTT
TRBD1,TRBJ1-6,TRBV6-5,.,CASSDRGLASPLHF,TGTGCCAGCAGCGACAGGGGGCTTGCTTCACCCCTCCACTTT
.,TRBJ2-1,TRBV10-3,.,CAISDEGLGNEQFF,TGTGCCATCAGTGACGAGGGCTTAGGCAATGAGCAGTTCTTC
TRBD2,TRBJ2-5,TRBV7-2,few,CASSRGGLAGRETQYF,TGTGCCAGCAGCCGTGGGGGACTAGCGGGGAGGGAGACCCAGTACTTC
.,TRBJ2-7,TRBV20-1,.,CSARNYEQYF,TGCAGTGCCAGGAACTACGAGCAGTACTTC
TRBD1,TRBJ2-5,TRBV6-5,.,CASSKPGQGGETQYF,TGTGCCAGCAGTAAACCGGGACAGGGTGGGGAGACCCAGTACTTC
TRBD1,TRBJ1-2,TRBV6-5,.,CASSPSGTAYGYTF,TGTGCCAGCAGTCCCTCCGGGACAGCCTATGGCTACACCTTC
TRBD1,TRBJ1-6,TRBV6-5,.,CASSPPQGVNSPLHF,TGTGCCAGCAGTCCCCCCCAGGGGGTGAATTCACCCCTCCACTTT
TRBD1,TRBJ2-1,TRBV6-5,.,CASQMRGLDEQFF,TGTGCCAGCCAAATGAGGGGGCTCGATGAGCAGTTCTTC
TRBD1,TRBJ1-5,TRBV12-5,.,CASGPVSGQISRPQHF,TGTGCTAGTGGTCCCGTGTCGGGACAGATAAGTAGGCCCCAGCATTTT
.,TRBJ2-5,TRBV12-5,.,CASGLGLPPETQYF,TGTGCTAGTGGTTTGGGGCTCCCTCCGGAGACCCAGTACTTC
.,TRBJ1-5,TRBV19,.,CASSRSDSNQPQHF,TGTGCCAGTAGTCGGAGCGATAGCAATCAGCCCCAGCATTTT
.,TRBJ2-3,TRBV10-3,.,CAISDSADTQYF,TGTGCCATCAGTGATAGTGCAGATACGCAGTATTTT
TRBD1,TRBJ2-4,TRBV5-1,once,CASSLEDRVDAKNIQYF,TGCGCCAGCAGCCTGGAGGACAGGGTTGATGCCAAAAACATTCAGTACTTC
TRBD1,TRBJ2-7,TRBV18,.,CASSPVGTGVSYEQYF,TGTGCCAGCTCACCAGTCGGGACAGGGGTCTCCTACGAGCAGTACTTC
.,TRBJ1-5,TRBV2,.,CASNSFQGSNQPQHF,TGTGCCAGCAACTCTTTTCAGGGAAGCAATCAGCCCCAGCATTTT
.,TRBJ2-5,TRBV6-4,.,CASSDFPNQETQYF,TGTGCCAGCAGTGACTTTCCAAACCAAGAGACCCAGTACTTC
TRBD2,TRBJ2-1,TRBV10-1,.,CASSPLAGPRNEQFF,TGCGCCAGCAGTCCCCTAGCGGGTCCCCGAAATGAGCAGTTCTTC
TRBD1,TRBJ1-2,TRBV7-2,.,CASSLWDRGYGYTF,TGTGCCAGCAGCTTATGGGACAGGGGATATGGCTACACCTTC
.,TRBJ1-6,TRBV19,.,CASSTARQHNSPLHF,TGTGCCAGTAGTACGGCCCGACAGCATAATTCACCCCTCCACTTT
.,TRBJ2-2,TRBV29-1,.,CSARRRDNTGELFF,TGCAGCGCGCGTCGCAGGGATAACACCGGGGAGCTGTTTTTT
.,TRBJ2-1,TRBV18,.,CASSPLGGNEQFF,TGTGCCAGCTCACCCCTCGGGGGTAATGAGCAGTTCTTC
.,TRBJ2-3,TRBV18,.,CASSTGTDTQYF,TGTGCCAGCTCAACAGGGACAGATACGCAGTATTTT
TRBD1,TRBJ2-1,TRBV7-3,.,CASSPQSTGAQRYEQFF,TGTGCCAGCAGCCCACAATCGACAGGGGCGCAACGCTATGAGCAGTTCTTC
TRBD2,TRBJ2-7,TRBV7-2,.,CASSSSGGAPYEQYF,TGTGCCAGCAGCTCGAGCGGGGGGGCCCCCTACGAGCAGTACTTC
.,TRBJ1-3,TRBV5-4,.,CASSLAGTVLSGNTIYF,TGTGCCAGCAGCTTGGCGGGTACGGTACTCTCTGGAAACACCATATATTTT
TRBD1,TRBJ1-5,TRBV19,.,CASSGDRNQPQHF,TGTGCCAGTAGTGGGGACAGGAATCAGCCCCAGCATTTT
TRBD1,TRBJ2-6,TRBV7-2,once,CASSFTGGSSGANVLTF,TGTGCCAGCAGCTTTACAGGGGGCAGCTCTGGGGCCAACGTCCTGACTTTC
.,TRBJ2-5,TRBV7-6,.,CASSLPSQETQYF,TGTGCCAGCAGCTTACCCTCCCAAGAGACCCAGTACTTC
.,TRBJ2-7,TRBV10-3,.,CAITSGTTGNEQYF,TGTGCCATCACCTCCGGGACAACAGGAAACGAGCAGTACTTC
.,TRBJ2-5,TRBV2,.,CASSERWGAAGGRETQYF,TGTGCCAGCAGTGAAAGATGGGGGGCGGCAGGGGGGCGGGAGACCCAGTACTTC
.,TRBJ1-6,TRBV4-3,.,CASSQETSDSRNSPLHF,TGCGCCAGCAGCCAAGAAACGTCGGACAGCCGTAATTCACCCCTCCACTTT
.,TRBJ2-2,TRBV10-3,.,CAISESTPGTGELFF,TGTGCCATCAGTGAGTCGACTCCGGGGACCGGGGAGCTGTTTTTT
TRBD1,TRBJ2-7,TRBV7-2,.,CASTGTGGPYEQYF,TGTGCCAGCACCGGGACAGGGGGCCCCTACGAGCAGTACTTC
.,TRBJ1-5,TRBV2,.,CASTSSGGNQPQHF,TGTGCCAGCACCTCCTCAGGTGGCAATCAGCCCCAGCATTTT
.,TRBJ1-4,TRBV9,.,CASSVSGAAQGEKLFF,TGTGCCAGCAGCGTATCAGGGGCCGCCCAGGGGGAAAAACTGTTTTTT
TRBD2,TRBJ2-1,TRBV19,once,CASSSGAGGSSYNEQFF,TGTGCCAGTAGTTCGGGAGCGGGGGGGAGCTCCTACAATGAGCAGTTCTTC
.,TRBJ1-6,TRBV6-5,.,CASSPRAGGVSPLHF,TGTGCCAGCAGCCCCAGGGCCGGGGGGGTTTCACCCCTCCACTTT
TRBD2,TRBJ2-1,TRBV19,.,CASSRTSGGNEQFF,TGTGCCAGTAGTCGGACTAGCGGGGGTAATGAGCAGTTCTTC